This T cell receptor beta chain was recovered during a study of T cell responses to AZD1222 COVID-19 vaccine. Study-level information: Both about-4-week and about-12-week second-dose recipients were combined.

Worth noting for this clone: The antigen is unknown.

Clones were read by immunoSEQ multiplex PCR, and TCRdb kept only the in-frame ones, dropping some. The table includes some 50,000 clones, 84% detected once. The CDR3 sequence is 20 residues long. Germline trimming cut 3 bases from V and 0 bases from J; bases unmatched to any gene: 14. Germline CDR1 reads LGHDT; CDR2 reads YNNKEL (reference sequence). Findings of the study overall: Samples come after the peak T cell response, not at day 14. Seropositive at baseline were only six AZD1222 recipients. Most donors were white British and more were female, and clonal diversity was possibly underestimated.

The gene calls are TRBV3-1 (or the pseudogene TRBV3-2) and TRBJ2-1; 10 positions match TRBD2. This sequence originates from an adult in good health. The sample here was peripheral blood, taken on day 0 of AZD1222 vaccination. The chain's CDR3 is CASSQDPGLATSGSYNEQFF. DNA of the CDR3: TGTGCCAGCAGCCAGGACCCGGGACTAGCGACTTCTGGCTCCTACAATGAGCAGTTCTTC.